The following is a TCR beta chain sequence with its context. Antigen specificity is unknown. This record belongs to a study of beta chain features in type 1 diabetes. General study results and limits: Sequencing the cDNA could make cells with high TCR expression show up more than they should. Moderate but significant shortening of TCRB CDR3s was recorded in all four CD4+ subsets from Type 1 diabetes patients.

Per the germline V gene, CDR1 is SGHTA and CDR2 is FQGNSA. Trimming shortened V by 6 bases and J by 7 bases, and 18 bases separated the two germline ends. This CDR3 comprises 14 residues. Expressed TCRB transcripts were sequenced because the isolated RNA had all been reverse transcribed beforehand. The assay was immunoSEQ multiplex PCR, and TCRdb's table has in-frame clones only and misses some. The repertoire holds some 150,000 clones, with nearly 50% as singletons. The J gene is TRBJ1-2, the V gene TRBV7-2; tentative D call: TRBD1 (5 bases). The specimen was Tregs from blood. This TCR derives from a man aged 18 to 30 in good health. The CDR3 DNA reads TGTGCCAGCAGAACGACCGGTGGGGGGAGTGGCTACACCTTC. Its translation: CASRTTGGGSGYTF.